This T cell receptor (beta chain) was sequenced for a study of CD8+ T cells in alopecia areata. Treatment in this sample: oral pan-JAK inhibitor, 5-10 mg twice daily. cDNA prepared by RNA extraction and subsequent reverse transcription served as the template for sequencing. Assay used: immunoSEQ multiplex PCR; TCRdb lists only in-frame clones, some missing. The table lists about 190,000 clones, 50% to 60% of them singletons. In its sample, this clone was seen a few times. The CDR3 extends over 15 amino acids. J was trimmed by 5 bases and V by 3 bases; bases with no gene match: 4. Germline V gene sequence: CDR1 LNHDA, CDR2 SQIVND (reference sequence).

The J gene is TRBJ2-1, the V gene TRBV19; 10 positions agree with TRBD2. The sample in question was CD4+ T cells sorted from blood, obtained at week 4, from a patient treated with tofacitinib. The source is a human donor with alopecia areata. The CDR3 region is CASSIRLAGHNEQFF. The CDR3 DNA reads as TGTGCCAGTAGTATCCGACTAGCGGGCCACAATGAGCAGTTCTTC.